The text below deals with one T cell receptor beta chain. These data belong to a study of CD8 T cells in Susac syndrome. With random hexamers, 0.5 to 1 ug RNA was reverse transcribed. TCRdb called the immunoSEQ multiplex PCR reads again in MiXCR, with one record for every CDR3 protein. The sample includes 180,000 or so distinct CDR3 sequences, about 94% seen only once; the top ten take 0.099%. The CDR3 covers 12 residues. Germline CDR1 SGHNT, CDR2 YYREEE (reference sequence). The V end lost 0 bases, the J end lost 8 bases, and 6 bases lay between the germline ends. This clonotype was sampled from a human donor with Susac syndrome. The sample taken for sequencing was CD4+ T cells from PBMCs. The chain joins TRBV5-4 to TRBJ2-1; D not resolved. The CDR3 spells CASSLEWDEQFF. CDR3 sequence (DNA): TGTGCCAGCAGCTTGGAGTGGGATGAGCAGTTCTTC. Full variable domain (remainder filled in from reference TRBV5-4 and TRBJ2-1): ETGVTQSPTHLIKTRGQQVTLRCSSQSGHNTVSWYQQALGQGPQFIFQYYREEENGRGNFPPRFSGLQFPNYSSELNVNALELDDSALYLCASSLEWDEQFFGPGTRLTVL.